This T cell receptor (beta chain) was identified in a study of long-term antiretroviral therapy in people with HIV. Whole-study findings and limits: Diversity rose after ART but stayed below transplant donor controls.

No fewer than two post-ART and no fewer than one pre-ART PBMC samples existed for each donor. Every one of the participants with HIV received treatment in the United States. This clone was seen only once. Its specificity is unknown. The assay, immunoSEQ v3.0, was run at survey level. Each sample had sequencing targeting 40,000-50,000 T-cell genomes. The assay was immunoSEQ multiplex PCR, and TCRdb's table has in-frame clones only and misses some. The data contain some 16,000 clones, just over 75% of them seen just once; the ten biggest clones take up roughly a fifth. V shed 5 bases, J shed 8 bases, and the junction held 8 bases outside the gene matches. Germline loops: CDR1 SGHTA, CDR2 FQGTGA. This CDR3 is built from 13 residues.

The starting material was unsorted PBMCs, obtained 2.1 years after starting antiretroviral therapy. The receptor was derived from a man aged 35 to 55 with HIV. The chain joins TRBV7-3 to TRBJ1-1, with 7 bases matching TRBD1. The CDR3 coding sequence is TGTGCCAGCAGCCAAACGAGGGACAGCGAAGCTTTCTTT. Its protein product is CASSQTRDSEAFF.